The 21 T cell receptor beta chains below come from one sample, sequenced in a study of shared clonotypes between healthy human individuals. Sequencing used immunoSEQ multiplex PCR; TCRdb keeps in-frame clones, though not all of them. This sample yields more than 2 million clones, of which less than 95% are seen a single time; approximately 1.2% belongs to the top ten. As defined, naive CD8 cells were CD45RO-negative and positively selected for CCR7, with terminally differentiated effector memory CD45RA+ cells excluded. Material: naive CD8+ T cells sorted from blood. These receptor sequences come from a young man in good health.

In nucleotides, the CDR3 is TGTGCCAGTAATTCGGGACTAGCGGGAGTCAGCGAGCAGTACTTC. Translating it yields CASNSGLAGVSEQYF. V gene TRBV19 combines with J gene TRBJ2-7; 14 bases are shared with TRBD2. The V and J ends lost 7 bases and 6 bases, in that order; junction bases with no gene match: 8. Germline V gives CDR1 LNHDA, CDR2 SQIVND (reference sequence). This CDR3 spans 15 amino acids.

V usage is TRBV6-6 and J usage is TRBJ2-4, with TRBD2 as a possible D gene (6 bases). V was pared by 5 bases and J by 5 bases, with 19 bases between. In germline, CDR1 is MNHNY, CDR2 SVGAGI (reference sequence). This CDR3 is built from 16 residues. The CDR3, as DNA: TGTGCCAGCAGTATTGGGCGGGGTCCCCCCGAAAACATTCAGTACTTC. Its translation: CASSIGRGPPENIQYF.

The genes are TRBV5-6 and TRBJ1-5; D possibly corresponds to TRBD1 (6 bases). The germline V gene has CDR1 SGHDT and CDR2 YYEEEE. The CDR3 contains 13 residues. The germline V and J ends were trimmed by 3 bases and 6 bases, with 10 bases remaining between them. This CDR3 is CASSSQGSQPQHF. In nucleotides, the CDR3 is TGTGCCAGCAGCTCCCAGGGGAGTCAGCCCCAGCATTTT.

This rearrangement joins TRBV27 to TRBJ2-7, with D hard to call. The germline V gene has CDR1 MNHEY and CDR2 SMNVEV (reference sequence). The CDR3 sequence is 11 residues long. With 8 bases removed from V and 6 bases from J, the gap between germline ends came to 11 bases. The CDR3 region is CASAQGLEQYF. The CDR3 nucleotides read TGTGCCAGCGCTCAAGGTCTCGAGCAGTACTTC.

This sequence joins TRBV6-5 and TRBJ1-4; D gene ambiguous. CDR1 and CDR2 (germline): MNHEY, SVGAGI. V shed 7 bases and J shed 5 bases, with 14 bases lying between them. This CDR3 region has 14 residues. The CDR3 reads CASKKIDGNEKLFF. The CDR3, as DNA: TGTGCCAGCAAAAAAATCGACGGGAATGAAAAACTGTTTTTT.

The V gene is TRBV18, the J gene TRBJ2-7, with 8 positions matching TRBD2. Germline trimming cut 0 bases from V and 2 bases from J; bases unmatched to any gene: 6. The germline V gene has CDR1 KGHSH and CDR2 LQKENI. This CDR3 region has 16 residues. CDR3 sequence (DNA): TGTGCCAGCTCACCACCACCTGGACTAGCTACCTACGAGCAGTACTTC. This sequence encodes CASSPPPGLATYEQYF. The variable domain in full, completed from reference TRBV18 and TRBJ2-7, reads NAGVMQNPRHLVRRRGQEARLRCSPMKGHSHVYWYRQLPEEGLKFMVYLQKENIIDESGMPKERFSAEFPKEGPSILRIQQVVRGDSAAYFCASSPPPGLATYEQYFGPGTRLTVT.

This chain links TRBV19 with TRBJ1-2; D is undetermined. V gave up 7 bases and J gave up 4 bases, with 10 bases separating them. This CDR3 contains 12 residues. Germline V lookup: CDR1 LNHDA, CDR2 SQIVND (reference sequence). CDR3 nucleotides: TGTGCCAGTACCCGAGGGATCTATGGCTACACCTTC. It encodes CASTRGIYGYTF. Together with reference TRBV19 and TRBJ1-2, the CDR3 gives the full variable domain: DGGITQSPKYLFRKEGQNVTLSCEQNLNHDAMYWYRQDPGQGLRLIYYSQIVNDFQKGDIAEGYSVSREKKESFPLTVTSAQKNPTAFYLCASTRGIYGYTFGSGTRLTVV.

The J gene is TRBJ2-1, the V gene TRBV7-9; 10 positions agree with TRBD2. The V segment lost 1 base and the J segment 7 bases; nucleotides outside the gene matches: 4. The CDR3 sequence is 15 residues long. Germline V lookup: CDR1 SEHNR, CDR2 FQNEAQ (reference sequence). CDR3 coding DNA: TGTGCCAGCAGCTTAGAACTAGCGGGGTTAAATGAGCAGTTCTTC. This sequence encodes CASSLELAGLNEQFF.

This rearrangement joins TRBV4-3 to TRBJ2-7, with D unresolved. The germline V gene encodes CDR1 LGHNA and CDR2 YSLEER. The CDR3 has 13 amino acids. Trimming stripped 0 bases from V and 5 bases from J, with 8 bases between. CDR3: CASSQDLEDEQYF. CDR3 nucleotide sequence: TGCGCCAGCAGCCAAGACCTAGAAGACGAGCAGTACTTC.

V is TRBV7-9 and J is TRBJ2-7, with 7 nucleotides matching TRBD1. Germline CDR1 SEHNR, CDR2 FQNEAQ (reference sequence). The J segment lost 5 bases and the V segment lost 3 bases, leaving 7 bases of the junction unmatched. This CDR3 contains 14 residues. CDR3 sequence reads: CASSFATGSDEQYF. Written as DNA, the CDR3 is TGTGCCAGCAGCTTCGCGACAGGGTCGGACGAGCAGTACTTC.

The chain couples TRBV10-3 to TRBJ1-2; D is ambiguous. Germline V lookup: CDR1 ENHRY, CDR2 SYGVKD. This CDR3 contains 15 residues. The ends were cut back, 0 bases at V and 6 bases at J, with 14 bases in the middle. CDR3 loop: CAISESDRALDGYTF. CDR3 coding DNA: TGTGCCATCAGTGAGTCAGATCGGGCCTTAGATGGCTACACCTTC.

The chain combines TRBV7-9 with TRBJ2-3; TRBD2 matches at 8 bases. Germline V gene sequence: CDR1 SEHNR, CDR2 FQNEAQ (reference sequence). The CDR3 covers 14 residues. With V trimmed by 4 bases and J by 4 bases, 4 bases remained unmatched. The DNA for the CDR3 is TGTGCCAGCAGCTCGACTAGCGTTTCAGATACGCAGTATTTT. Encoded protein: CASSSTSVSDTQYF. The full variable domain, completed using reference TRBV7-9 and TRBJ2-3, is DTGVSQNPRHKITKRGQNVTFRCDPISEHNRLYWYRQTLGQGPEFLTYFQNEAQLEKSRLLSDRFSAERPKGSFSTLEIQRTEQGDSAMYLCASSSTSVSDTQYFGPGTRLTVL.

CDR3 in DNA: TGTGCCAGTAGCTCAGACAGGGGAGGCACCGGGGAGCTGTTTTTT. Translated: CASSSDRGGTGELFF. The chain links TRBV19 to TRBJ2-2, with 8 nucleotides matching TRBD1. Germline CDR1 is LNHDA and CDR2 is SQIVND (reference sequence). The CDR3 extends over 15 amino acids. After removal of 6 bases from V and 4 bases from J, the junction contained 7 bases not matched to a gene.

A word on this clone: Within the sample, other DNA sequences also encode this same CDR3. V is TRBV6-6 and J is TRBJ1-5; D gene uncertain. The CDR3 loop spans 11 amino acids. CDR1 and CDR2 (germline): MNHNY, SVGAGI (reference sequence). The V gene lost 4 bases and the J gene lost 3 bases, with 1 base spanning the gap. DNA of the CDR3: TGTGCCAGCAGTTCCAATCAGCCCCAGCATTTT. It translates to CASSSNQPQHF.

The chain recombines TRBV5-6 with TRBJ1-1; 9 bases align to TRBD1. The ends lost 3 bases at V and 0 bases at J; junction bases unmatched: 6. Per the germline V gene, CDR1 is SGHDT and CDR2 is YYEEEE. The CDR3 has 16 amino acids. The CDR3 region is CASSWGTGFLNTEAFF. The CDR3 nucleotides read TGTGCCAGCAGCTGGGGGACAGGGTTCCTGAACACTGAAGCTTTCTTT.

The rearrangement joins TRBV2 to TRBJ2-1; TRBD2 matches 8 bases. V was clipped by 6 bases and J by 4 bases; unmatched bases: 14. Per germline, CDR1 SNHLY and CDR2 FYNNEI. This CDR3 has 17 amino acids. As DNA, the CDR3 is TGTGCCAGCAGCCCCCCCGAAGCGGGGGCCCTGTACAATGAGCAGTTCTTC. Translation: CASSPPEAGALYNEQFF.

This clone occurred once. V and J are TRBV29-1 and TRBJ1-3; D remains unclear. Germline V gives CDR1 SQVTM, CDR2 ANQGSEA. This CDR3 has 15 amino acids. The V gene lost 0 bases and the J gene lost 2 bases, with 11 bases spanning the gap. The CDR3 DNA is TGCAGCGTTGAAGATGGTATAGGGCCTGGAAACACCATATATTTT. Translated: CSVEDGIGPGNTIYF.

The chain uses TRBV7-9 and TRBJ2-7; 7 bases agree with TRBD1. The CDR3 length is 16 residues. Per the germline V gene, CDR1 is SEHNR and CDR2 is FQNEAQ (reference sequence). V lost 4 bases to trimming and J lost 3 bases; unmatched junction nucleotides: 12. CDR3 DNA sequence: TGTGCCAGCAGCTCGGGTCTCCTGGGACAGAACTACGAGCAGTACTTC. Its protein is CASSSGLLGQNYEQYF.

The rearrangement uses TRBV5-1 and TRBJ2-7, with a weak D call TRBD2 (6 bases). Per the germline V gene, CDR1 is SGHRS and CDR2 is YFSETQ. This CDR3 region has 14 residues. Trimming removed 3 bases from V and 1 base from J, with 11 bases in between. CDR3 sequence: CASSSREWSYEQYF. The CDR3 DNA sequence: TGCGCCAGCAGCTCCCGGGAGTGGTCCTACGAGCAGTACTTC.

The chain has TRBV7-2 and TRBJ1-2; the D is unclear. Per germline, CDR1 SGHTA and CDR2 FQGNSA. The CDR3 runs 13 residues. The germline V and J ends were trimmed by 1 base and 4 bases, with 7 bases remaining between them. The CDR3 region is CASSLGPGYGYTF. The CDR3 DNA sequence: TGTGCCAGCAGCTTAGGCCCTGGCTATGGCTACACCTTC.

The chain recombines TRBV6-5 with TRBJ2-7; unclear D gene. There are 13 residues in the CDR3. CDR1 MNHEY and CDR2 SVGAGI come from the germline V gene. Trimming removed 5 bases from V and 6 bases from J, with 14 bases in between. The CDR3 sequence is CASSLGHPGEQYF. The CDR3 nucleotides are TGTGCCAGCAGTCTCGGCCACCCCGGCGAGCAGTACTTC.